This record concerns one TCR beta chain sequence. Profiling relied on immunoSEQ multiplex PCR, and the TCRdb table lists in-frame clones only, not all of them. The data hold about 170,000 clones, with roughly 80% observed a single time. The data originate from a study of blood T cell repertoires in COVID-19. Study background: In each case, the material was cDNA or gDNA derived from T cells, B-cell-depleted T cells, or PBMCs.

Material for sequencing was peripheral blood. This clonotype was sampled from a woman over 75 with acute or convalescent COVID-19.

The chain's CDR3 is CASNPGQGLKETQYF. For the CDR3, the DNA is TGTGCCAGTAACCCGGGACAGGGGCTAAAAGAGACCCAGTACTTC. The J gene is TRBJ2-5, the V gene TRBV19, with 10 bases identical to TRBD1. V lost 7 bases to trimming and J lost 3 bases; unmatched junction nucleotides: 8. The CDR3 covers 15 residues. Germline V gives CDR1 LNHDA, CDR2 SQIVND (reference sequence). Variable domain in full (rest from reference TRBV19 and TRBJ2-5): DGGITQSPKYLFRKEGQNVTLSCEQNLNHDAMYWYRQDPGQGLRLIYYSQIVNDFQKGDIAEGYSVSREKKESFPLTVTSAQKNPTAFYLCASNPGQGLKETQYFGPGTRLLVL.